The 28 T cell receptor beta chains in this list originate from one sample, sequenced in a study of shared clonotypes between healthy human individuals. Measured with immunoSEQ multiplex PCR; TCRdb has only the in-frame clones, and not every one. Of some 500,000 clones listed, roughly 85% are singletons. Sequencing was done on a sample of PBMCs. All receptors derive from a woman aged 40 to 50 in good health. Some clones in this sample may be carry-over from other donors' samples.

This chain uses TRBV28 with TRBJ2-7; TRBD1 aligns across 8 bases. The V gene's germline CDR1 is MDHEN and CDR2 SYDVKM. There are 14 residues in the CDR3. Trimming cost V 5 bases and J 6 bases; bases outside gene matches: 9. This CDR3 is CASSPPGQVGEQYF. The DNA for the CDR3 is TGTGCCAGCAGTCCACCGGGACAGGTAGGCGAGCAGTACTTC.

The chain uses TRBV19 and TRBJ1-3, with 8 bases lining up with TRBD1. Germline V gene sequence: CDR1 LNHDA, CDR2 SQIVND (reference sequence). V was pared by 6 bases and J by 0 bases, with 10 bases of the junction left unmatched. CDR3 length: 17 amino acids. The CDR3 DNA sequence: TGTGCCAGTAGCCTTTCCGGGACAGGAAGCTCTGGAAACACCATATATTTT. This codes for CASSLSGTGSSGNTIYF.

The chain is built from TRBV19 and TRBJ1-5, with D tentatively TRBD1 (6 bases). V dropped 3 bases and J dropped 4 bases, with 13 bases sitting between them. The CDR3 length is 15 residues. The V gene's germline CDR1 is LNHDA and CDR2 SQIVND (reference sequence). This CDR3 is CASSIGGQPNQPQHF. CDR3 bases: TGTGCCAGTAGTATCGGGGGACAACCTAATCAGCCCCAGCATTTT.

CDR3: CASSEIRNRGTENTIYF. The CDR3 DNA sequence: TGTGCCAGCAGTGAAATTCGTAACAGGGGTACGGAAAACACCATATATTTT. V usage is TRBV6-1 and J usage is TRBJ1-3, with 7 bases aligning to TRBD1. The V segment lost 2 bases and the J segment 6 bases; nucleotides outside the gene matches: 13. Germline V lookup: CDR1 MNHNS, CDR2 SASEGT. This CDR3 contains 17 residues.

This clone has a single count. This chain links TRBV29-1 with TRBJ2-1, with D perhaps matching TRBD2 (5 bases). Germline lookup yields CDR1 SQVTM and CDR2 ANQGSEA. V dropped 4 bases and J dropped 8 bases, with 9 bases sitting between them. This CDR3 has 11 residues. The CDR3 loop is CSVGGYDEQFF. The CDR3 coding sequence is TGCAGCGTTGGAGGGTACGATGAGCAGTTCTTC.

Only a few counts were recorded for this clone. The chain recombines TRBV5-1 with TRBJ2-3; D may be TRBD1 or TRBD2 (5 bases each). Trimming took off 4 bases at V and 2 bases at J, with 14 bases between the two ends. The CDR3 is made up of 15 amino acids. From germline, CDR1 is SGHRS and CDR2 YFSETQ. The CDR3 region is CASSLEPGPTDTQYF. The CDR3 bases are TGCGCCAGCAGCCTGGAACCGGGACCCACAGATACGCAGTATTTT.

The chain links TRBV28 to TRBJ2-1; 9 bases are a match to TRBD2. After removal of 5 bases from V and 4 bases from J, the junction contained 15 bases not matched to a gene. CDR3 length equals 18 residues. CDR1 and CDR2 from the germline V gene are MDHEN and SYDVKM. This CDR3 is CASSPRGSAGGQYNEQFF. The CDR3 nucleotides are TGTGCCAGCAGTCCCCGGGGCTCAGCGGGAGGCCAATACAATGAGCAGTTCTTC.

This clone was observed a handful of times. Other DNA sequences from this sample encode an identical CDR3 as well. This chain uses TRBV5-4 with TRBJ1-5; D remains ambiguous. Germline CDR1 reads SGHNT; CDR2 reads YYREEE (reference sequence). V dropped 0 bases and J dropped 7 bases, with 5 bases sitting between them. The CDR3 consists of 12 residues. CDR3 nucleotide sequence: TGTGCCAGCAGCTTGGACAGCCAGCCCCAGCATTTT. It encodes CASSLDSQPQHF.

The chain joins TRBV7-3 to TRBJ2-2, with D unclear. V was clipped by 2 bases and J by 8 bases, with 9 bases between them. The length of the CDR3 is 13 residues. CDR1 and CDR2 from the germline V gene are SGHTA and FQGTGA. The CDR3 region has the DNA TGTGCCAGCAGCTTATACCCCCCTGGGGAGCTGTTTTTT. This sequence encodes CASSLYPPGELFF.

In this sample, this clone turned up many times. The rearrangement links TRBV25-1 to TRBJ1-1; 10 positions match TRBD1. The CDR3 consists of 14 residues. The V segment lost 9 bases and the J segment 5 bases; nucleotides outside the gene matches: 9. Germline CDR1 MGHDK, CDR2 SYGVNS. The CDR3 sequence: CASSTGGGMTEAFF. CDR3 DNA: TGTGCCAGTTCGACAGGGGGCGGGATGACTGAAGCTTTCTTT.

This chain connects TRBV7-6 to TRBJ2-1, with a tentative D call TRBD2 (5 bases). Trimming cost V 5 bases and J 8 bases, with 19 bases left between them. The CDR3 sequence is 15 residues long. Germline V CDR1 and CDR2: SGHVS, FNYEAQ. CDR3 sequence (DNA): TGTGCCAGCAGCCCGTCTGTAAGGGTTAGCGATGAGCAGTTCTTC. Amino acid sequence: CASSPSVRVSDEQFF. The complete variable domain, with remaining parts taken from reference TRBV7-6 and TRBJ2-1, reads GAGVSQSPRYKVTKRGQDVALRCDPISGHVSLYWYRQALGQGPEFLTYFNYEAQQDKSGLPNDRFSAERPEGSISTLTIQRTEQRDSAMYRCASSPSVRVSDEQFFGPGTRLTVL.

This clone showed up just a few times. The V and J genes are TRBV19 and TRBJ1-1, with D maybe TRBD1 (5 bases). Germline assignment: CDR1 LNHDA and CDR2 SQIVND (reference sequence). V dropped 8 bases and J dropped 1 base, with 11 bases sitting between them. The CDR3 length is 13 residues. CDR3 in DNA: TGTGCCAGTCGCAGGGACTGGAACACTGAAGCTTTCTTT. This codes for CASRRDWNTEAFF.

The chain uses TRBV30 and TRBJ1-3; the D gene is possibly TRBD1 (6 bases). Germline CDR1 GTSNPN, CDR2 SVGIG (reference sequence). The CDR3 has 16 amino acids. V was cut by 5 bases and J by 0 bases, with 17 bases left in between. For the CDR3, the DNA is TGTGCCTGGCACCGGAGGGGGGGCGTCTCTGGAAACACCATATATTTT. Translating it yields CAWHRRGGVSGNTIYF. Supplemented by reference TRBV30 and TRBJ1-3, the full variable domain reads SQTIHQWPATLVQPVGSPLSLECTVEGTSNPNLYWYRQAAGRGLQLLFYSVGIGQISSEVPQNLSASRPQDRQFILSSKKLLLSDSGFYLCAWHRRGGVSGNTIYFGEGSWLTVV.

The V call is TRBV9, the J call TRBJ2-3; 9 bases are a match to TRBD2. Germline CDR1 is SGDLS and CDR2 is YYNGEE. The V segment lost 0 bases and the J segment 3 bases; nucleotides outside the gene matches: 11. This CDR3 comprises 18 residues. The CDR3, as DNA: TGTGCCAGCAGCGTAGGACGGACGATGGCGGGAGGGACAGATACGCAGTATTTT. This translates into CASSVGRTMAGGTDTQYF.

The V and J genes are TRBV10-3 and TRBJ2-1; D gene unclear. Deletions cut 2 bases from V and 9 bases from J, with 8 bases between. Germline CDR1 ENHRY, CDR2 SYGVKD. The CDR3 consists of 12 residues. CDR3 sequence reads: CAISEVLGEQFF. Written as DNA, the CDR3 is TGTGCCATCAGTGAGGTCCTGGGTGAGCAGTTCTTC.

The genes are TRBV19 and TRBJ1-3, with TRBD1 identical over 8 bases. The germline gives CDR1 LNHDA, CDR2 SQIVND (reference sequence). Trimming took 3 bases from V and 3 from J; bases not matched to a gene: 4. This CDR3 comprises 15 residues. The CDR3 DNA reads as TGTGCCAGTAGTATCGACAGGGGTCGTGGAAACACCATATATTTT. Residues: CASSIDRGRGNTIYF. Variable domain in full (rest from reference TRBV19 and TRBJ1-3): DGGITQSPKYLFRKEGQNVTLSCEQNLNHDAMYWYRQDPGQGLRLIYYSQIVNDFQKGDIAEGYSVSREKKESFPLTVTSAQKNPTAFYLCASSIDRGRGNTIYFGEGSWLTVV.

The V call is TRBV21-1, the J call TRBJ2-7. TRBV21-1 is labeled a pseudogene. This CDR3 has 16 residues. The DNA for the CDR3 is TGTGCCAGCGGATTGGGGGTACCCGTCGGTTTTTACGAGCAGTACTTC. Translated: CASGLGVPVGFYEQYF.

The chain carries TRBV5-1 and TRBJ2-7; 10 positions agree with TRBD1. Germline trimming cut 1 base from V and 7 bases from J; bases unmatched to any gene: 5. Germline-derived CDR1 and CDR2 are SGHRS and YFSETQ. The length of the CDR3 is 14 residues. The CDR3, as DNA: TGCGCCAGCAGCTTGAGACAGGGGGCCCAAGAGCAGTACTTC. Residues: CASSLRQGAQEQYF.

The chain links TRBV28 to TRBJ2-7, with 12 bases aligning to TRBD1. Unmatched junction bases numbered 10, after V lost 5 bases and J lost 5 bases. From germline, CDR1 is MDHEN and CDR2 SYDVKM. The CDR3 has 16 amino acids. In nucleotides, the CDR3 is TGTGCCAGCAGTACGGGGCGGGGACAGGGGGCCCACGAGCAGTACTTC. This sequence encodes CASSTGRGQGAHEQYF.

The chain carries TRBV6-4 and TRBJ2-3; no firm D call. CDR3 length: 15 amino acids. Germline V gene data show CDR1 as MRHNA and CDR2 as SNTAGT. V was cut by 5 bases and J by 3 bases, with 15 bases left in between. The CDR3 is CASSTASGDTDTQYF. In DNA, the CDR3 is TGTGCCAGCAGTACTGCGAGTGGAGATACAGATACGCAGTATTTT.

The chain carries TRBV28 and TRBJ1-5, with a possible D match to TRBD1 (6 bases). Germline V gene lookup returns CDR1 MDHEN and CDR2 SYDVKM. V shed 5 bases and J shed 8 bases, with 19 bases lying between them. The CDR3 runs 15 residues. CDR3 bases: TGTGCCAGCAGTCCCCGCCTTGGCAGGGGCAAGCCCCAGCATTTT. Its protein is CASSPRLGRGKPQHF.

The rearrangement links TRBV5-1 to TRBJ2-6; D remains ambiguous. The germline V gene encodes CDR1 SGHRS and CDR2 YFSETQ. Trimming took off 4 bases at V and 0 bases at J, with 8 bases between the two ends. CDR3 length equals 15 residues. CDR3 sequence: CASSPDPSGANVLTF. In nucleotides, the CDR3 is TGCGCCAGCAGCCCAGACCCCTCTGGGGCCAACGTCCTGACTTTC.

This clone occurred once. V usage is TRBV6-1 and J usage is TRBJ2-2; no firm D call. Trimming cost V 2 bases and J 0 bases, with 4 bases left between them. This CDR3 has 14 residues. The germline V gene has CDR1 MNHNS and CDR2 SASEGT. The CDR3 loop reads CASSERTNTGELFF. The CDR3 coding sequence is TGTGCCAGCAGTGAACGGACGAACACCGGGGAGCTGTTTTTT.

This clone was seen only a few times. CDR3 loop: CASSLEETGRNTIYF. Written as DNA, the CDR3 is TGCGCCAGCAGCTTGGAAGAGACAGGGAGAAACACCATATATTTT. This chain joins TRBV5-1 and TRBJ1-3; 7 positions match TRBD1. V shed 0 bases and J 5 bases; nucleotides not matched to a gene: 5. The CDR3 extends over 15 amino acids. CDR1 SGHRS and CDR2 YFSETQ come from the germline V gene. The full variable domain, rest sourced from reference TRBV5-1 and TRBJ1-3, is KAGVTQTPRYLIKTRGQQVTLSCSPISGHRSVSWYQQTPGQGLQFLFEYFSETQRNKGNFPGRFSGRQFSNSRSEMNVSTLELGDSALYLCASSLEETGRNTIYFGEGSWLTVV.

The chain links TRBV10-2 to TRBJ1-4, with 7 nucleotides matching TRBD1. This CDR3 region has 13 residues. J gave up 3 bases and V 8 bases, and 3 bases lay outside the gene matches. Germline V CDR1 and CDR2: WSHSY, SAAADI. The CDR3 region has the DNA TGCGCCAGCGGGGGACAGTCTAATGAAAAACTGTTTTTT. Translation: CASGGQSNEKLFF.

V and J are TRBV5-1 and TRBJ1-1; D not certain. V was trimmed by 6 bases and J by 3 bases, leaving 12 bases between them. The CDR3 spans 13 residues. From germline, CDR1 is SGHRS and CDR2 YFSETQ. CDR3 nucleotides: TGCGCCAGCACTGCCGGGGTGGACACTGAAGCTTTCTTT. This encodes CASTAGVDTEAFF.

The chain combines TRBV4-3 with TRBJ2-1; 9 nucleotides line up with TRBD2. The CDR3 is made up of 18 amino acids. Germline V gene data show CDR1 as LGHNA and CDR2 as YSLEER. J lost 3 bases, V lost 0 bases, and 9 bases had no gene match. The CDR3 here is CASSQEILGGRGYNEQFF. CDR3 DNA: TGCGCCAGCAGCCAAGAGATCTTAGGCGGGAGGGGCTACAATGAGCAGTTCTTC.

In its sample, this clone was seen a few times. This chain uses TRBV7-8 with TRBJ2-5; a possible D gene is TRBD1 (6 bases). Trimming shortened V by 5 bases and J by 4 bases, and 14 bases separated the two germline ends. Germline CDR1 reads SGHVS; CDR2 reads FQNEAQ. CDR3 length: 14 residues. CDR3 sequence: CASSPRRGGETQYF. As DNA, the CDR3 is TGTGCCAGCAGCCCACGGCGAGGGGGAGAGACCCAGTACTTC. The full variable domain, its missing parts supplied by reference TRBV7-8 and TRBJ2-5, is GAGVSQSPRYKVAKRGQDVALRCDPISGHVSLFWYQQALGQGPEFLTYFQNEAQLDKSGLPSDRFFAERPEGSVSTLKIQRTQQEDSAVYLCASSPRRGGETQYFGPGTRLLVL.